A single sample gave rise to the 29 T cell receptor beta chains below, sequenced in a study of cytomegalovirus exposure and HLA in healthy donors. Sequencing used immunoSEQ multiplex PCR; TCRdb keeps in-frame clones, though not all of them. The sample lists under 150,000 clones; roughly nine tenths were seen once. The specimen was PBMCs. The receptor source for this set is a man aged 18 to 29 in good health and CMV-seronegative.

As DNA, the CDR3 is TGTGCCAGCAGCTCTCGGGACACAACCTATGGCTACACCTTC. It encodes CASSSRDTTYGYTF. This chain uses TRBV7-8 with TRBJ1-2; D might be TRBD1 (6 bases). In germline, CDR1 is SGHVS, CDR2 FQNEAQ. The CDR3 totals 14 residues. The V end lost 4 bases, the J end lost 4 bases, and 13 bases lay between the germline ends.

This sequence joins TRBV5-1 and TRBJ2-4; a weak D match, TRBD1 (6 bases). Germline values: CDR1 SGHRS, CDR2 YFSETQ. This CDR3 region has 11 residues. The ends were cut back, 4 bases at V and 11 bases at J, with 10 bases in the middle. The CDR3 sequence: CASSQDSFQYF. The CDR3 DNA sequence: TGCGCCAGCAGCCAGGACAGTTTTCAGTACTTC. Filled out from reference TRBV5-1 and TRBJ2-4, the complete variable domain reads KAGVTQTPRYLIKTRGQQVTLSCSPISGHRSVSWYQQTPGQGLQFLFEYFSETQRNKGNFPGRFSGRQFSNSRSEMNVSTLELGDSALYLCASSQDSFQYFGAGTRLSVL.

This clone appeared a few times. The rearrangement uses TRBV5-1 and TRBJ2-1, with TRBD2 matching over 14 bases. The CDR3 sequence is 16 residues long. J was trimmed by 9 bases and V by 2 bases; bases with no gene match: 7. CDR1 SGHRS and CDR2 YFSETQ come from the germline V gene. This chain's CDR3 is CASSLGLAGGSTEQFF. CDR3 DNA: TGCGCCAGCAGCTTAGGACTAGCGGGAGGAAGCACTGAGCAGTTCTTC.

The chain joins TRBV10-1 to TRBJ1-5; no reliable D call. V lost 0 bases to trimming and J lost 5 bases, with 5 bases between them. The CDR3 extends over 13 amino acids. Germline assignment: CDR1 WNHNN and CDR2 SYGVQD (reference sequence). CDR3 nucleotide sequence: TGCGCCAGCAGTGAGTCGGGAGATCAGCCCCAGCATTTT. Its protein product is CASSESGDQPQHF.

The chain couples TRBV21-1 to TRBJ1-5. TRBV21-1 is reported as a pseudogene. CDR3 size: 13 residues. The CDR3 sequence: CASSKAGGKPQHF. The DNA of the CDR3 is TGTGCCAGCAGCAAAGCGGGGGGTAAGCCCCAGCATTTT.

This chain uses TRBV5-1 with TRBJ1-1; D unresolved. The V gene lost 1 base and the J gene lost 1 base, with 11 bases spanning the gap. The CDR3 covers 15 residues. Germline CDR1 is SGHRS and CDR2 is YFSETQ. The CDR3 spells CASSLLGGPNTEAFF. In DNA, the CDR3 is TGCGCCAGCAGCTTGTTAGGCGGGCCGAACACTGAAGCTTTCTTT.

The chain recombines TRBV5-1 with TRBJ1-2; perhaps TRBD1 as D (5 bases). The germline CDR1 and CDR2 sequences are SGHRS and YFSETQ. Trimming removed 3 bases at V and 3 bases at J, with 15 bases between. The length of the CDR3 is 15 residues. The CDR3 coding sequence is TGCGCCAGCAGCTCCCAGCCTACAGGTGACTATGGCTACACCTTC. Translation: CASSSQPTGDYGYTF.

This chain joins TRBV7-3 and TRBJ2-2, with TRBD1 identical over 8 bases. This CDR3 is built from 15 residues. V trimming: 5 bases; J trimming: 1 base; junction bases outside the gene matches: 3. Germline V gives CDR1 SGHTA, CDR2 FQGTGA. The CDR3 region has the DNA TGTGCCAGCAGCGCCGGGACAGGGAACACCGGGGAGCTGTTTTTT. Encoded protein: CASSAGTGNTGELFF.

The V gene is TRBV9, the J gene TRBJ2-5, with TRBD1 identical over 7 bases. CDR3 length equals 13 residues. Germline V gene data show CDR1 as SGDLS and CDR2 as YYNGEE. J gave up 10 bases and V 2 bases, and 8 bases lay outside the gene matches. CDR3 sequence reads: CASSVGDRYYQYF. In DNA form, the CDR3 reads TGTGCCAGCAGCGTCGGGGACAGATACTACCAGTACTTC. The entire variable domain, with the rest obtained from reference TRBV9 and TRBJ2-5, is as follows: DSGVTQTPKHLITATGQRVTLRCSPRSGDLSVYWYQQSLDQGLQFLIQYYNGEERAKGNILERFSAQQFPDLHSELNLSSLELGDSALYFCASSVGDRYYQYFGPGTRLLVL.

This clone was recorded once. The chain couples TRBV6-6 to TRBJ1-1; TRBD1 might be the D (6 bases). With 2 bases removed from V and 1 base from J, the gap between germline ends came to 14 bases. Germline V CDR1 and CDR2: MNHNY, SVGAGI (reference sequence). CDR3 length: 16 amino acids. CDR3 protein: CASSYPSGAENTEAFF. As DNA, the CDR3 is TGTGCCAGCAGTTACCCATCAGGGGCGGAGAACACTGAAGCTTTCTTT.

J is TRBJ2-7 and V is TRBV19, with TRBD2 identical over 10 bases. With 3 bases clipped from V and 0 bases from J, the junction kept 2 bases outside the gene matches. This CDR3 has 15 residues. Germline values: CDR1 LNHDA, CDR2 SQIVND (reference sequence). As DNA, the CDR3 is TGTGCCAGTAGTATTAGCGGGGGGTCCTCCTACGAGCAGTACTTC. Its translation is CASSISGGSSYEQYF.

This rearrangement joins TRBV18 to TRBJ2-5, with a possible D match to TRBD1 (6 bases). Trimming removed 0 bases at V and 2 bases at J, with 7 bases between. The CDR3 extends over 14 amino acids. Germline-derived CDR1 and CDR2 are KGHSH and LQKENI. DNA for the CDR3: TGTGCCAGCTCACCACCGGGACATCAAGAGACCCAGTACTTC. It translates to CASSPPGHQETQYF.

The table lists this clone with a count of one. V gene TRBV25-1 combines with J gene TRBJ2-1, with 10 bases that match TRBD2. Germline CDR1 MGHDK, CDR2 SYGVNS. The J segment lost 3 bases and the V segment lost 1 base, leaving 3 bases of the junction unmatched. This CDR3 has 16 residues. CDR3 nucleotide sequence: TGTGCCAGCAGTGAATCACTAGCGGGATACTACAATGAGCAGTTCTTC. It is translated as CASSESLAGYYNEQFF. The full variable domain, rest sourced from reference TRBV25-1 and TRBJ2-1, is EADIYQTPRYLVIGTGKKITLECSQTMGHDKMYWYQQDPGMELHLIHYSYGVNSTEKGDLSSESTVSRIRTEHFPLTLESARPSHTSQYLCASSESLAGYYNEQFFGPGTRLTVL.

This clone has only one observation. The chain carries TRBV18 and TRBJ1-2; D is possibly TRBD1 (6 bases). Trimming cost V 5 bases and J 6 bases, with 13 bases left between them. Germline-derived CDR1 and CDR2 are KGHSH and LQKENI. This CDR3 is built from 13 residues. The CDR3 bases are TGTGCCAGCTCATGGACAGAAGAGGATGGCTACACCTTC. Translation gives CASSWTEEDGYTF.

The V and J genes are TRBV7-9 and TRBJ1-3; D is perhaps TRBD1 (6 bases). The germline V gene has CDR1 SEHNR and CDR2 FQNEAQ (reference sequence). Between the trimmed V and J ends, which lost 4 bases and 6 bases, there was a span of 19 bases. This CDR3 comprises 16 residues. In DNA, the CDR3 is TGTGCCAGCAGCTCCCCGGTGGGACACACGTTAAACACCATATATTTT. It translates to CASSSPVGHTLNTIYF.

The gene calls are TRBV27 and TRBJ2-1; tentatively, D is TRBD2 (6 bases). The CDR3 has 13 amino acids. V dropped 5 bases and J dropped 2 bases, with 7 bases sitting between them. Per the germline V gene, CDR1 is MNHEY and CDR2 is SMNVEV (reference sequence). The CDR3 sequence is CASSLAPYNEQFF. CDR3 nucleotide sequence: TGTGCCAGCAGTCTAGCGCCCTACAATGAGCAGTTCTTC.

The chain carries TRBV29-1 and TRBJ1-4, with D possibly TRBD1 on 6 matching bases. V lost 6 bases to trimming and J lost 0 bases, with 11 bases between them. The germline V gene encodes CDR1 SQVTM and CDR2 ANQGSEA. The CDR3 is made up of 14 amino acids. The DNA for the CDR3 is TGCAGCGTAGGGACACTTGCAACTAATGAAAAACTGTTTTTT. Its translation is CSVGTLATNEKLFF.

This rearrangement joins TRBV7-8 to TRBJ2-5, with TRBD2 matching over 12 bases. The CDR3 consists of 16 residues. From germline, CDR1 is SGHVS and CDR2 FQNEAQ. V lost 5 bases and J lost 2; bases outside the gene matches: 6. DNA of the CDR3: TGTGCCAGCAGCGTATCCGGGACTAGCGGGCAAGAGACCCAGTACTTC. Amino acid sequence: CASSVSGTSGQETQYF.

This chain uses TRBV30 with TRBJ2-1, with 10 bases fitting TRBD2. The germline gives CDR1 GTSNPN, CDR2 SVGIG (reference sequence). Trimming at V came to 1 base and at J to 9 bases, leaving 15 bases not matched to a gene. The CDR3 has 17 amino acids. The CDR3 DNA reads TGTGCCTGGAGTGACCCGATCATGAAGCGGGGGGGCCTTGAGCAGTTCTTC. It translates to CAWSDPIMKRGGLEQFF.

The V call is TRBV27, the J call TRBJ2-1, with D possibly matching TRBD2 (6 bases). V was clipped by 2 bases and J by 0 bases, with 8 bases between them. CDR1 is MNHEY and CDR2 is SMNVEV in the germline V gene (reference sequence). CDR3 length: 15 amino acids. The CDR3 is CASSLSGYSYNEQFF. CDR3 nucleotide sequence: TGTGCCAGCAGTTTAAGCGGGTACTCCTACAATGAGCAGTTCTTC.

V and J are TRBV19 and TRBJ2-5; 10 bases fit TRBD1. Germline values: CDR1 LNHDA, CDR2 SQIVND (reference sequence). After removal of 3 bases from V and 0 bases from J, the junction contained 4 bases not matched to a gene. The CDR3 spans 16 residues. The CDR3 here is CASSMMGQGYQETQYF. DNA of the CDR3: TGTGCCAGTAGTATGATGGGACAGGGGTACCAAGAGACCCAGTACTTC.

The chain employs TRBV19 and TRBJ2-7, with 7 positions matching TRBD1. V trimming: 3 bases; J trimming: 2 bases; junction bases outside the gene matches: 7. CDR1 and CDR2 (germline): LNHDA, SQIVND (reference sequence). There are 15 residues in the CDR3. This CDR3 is CASSMNGTVTYEQYV. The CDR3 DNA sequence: TGTGCCAGTAGTATGAACGGGACAGTTACCTACGAGCAGTACGTC.

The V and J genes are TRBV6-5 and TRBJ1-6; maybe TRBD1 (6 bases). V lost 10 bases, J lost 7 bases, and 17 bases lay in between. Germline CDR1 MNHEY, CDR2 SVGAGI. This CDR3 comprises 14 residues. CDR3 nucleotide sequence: TGTGCCACCAGGGAGGGGGGGCTAAATTCACCCCTCCACTTT. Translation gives CATREGGLNSPLHF.

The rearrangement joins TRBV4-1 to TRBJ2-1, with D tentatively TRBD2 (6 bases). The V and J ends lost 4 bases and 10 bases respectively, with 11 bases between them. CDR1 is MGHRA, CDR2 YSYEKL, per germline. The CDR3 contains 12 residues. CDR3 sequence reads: CASSLRDSEQFF. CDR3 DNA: TGCGCCAGCAGCCTCCGGGACTCCGAGCAGTTCTTC.

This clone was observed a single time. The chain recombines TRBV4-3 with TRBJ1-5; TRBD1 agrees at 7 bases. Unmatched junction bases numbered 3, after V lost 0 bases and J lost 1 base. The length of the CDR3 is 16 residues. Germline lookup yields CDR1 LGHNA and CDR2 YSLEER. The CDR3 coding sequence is TGCGCCAGCAGCCAAGAAGGGGGCAGGAGCAATCAGCCCCAGCATTTT. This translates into CASSQEGGRSNQPQHF.

In DNA form, the CDR3 reads TGCGCCAGCAGCCCGGGCTCTGGGGCCAACGTCCTGACTTTC. Translation gives CASSPGSGANVLTF. The chain couples TRBV4-3 to TRBJ2-6; D unclear. V was shortened by 4 bases and J by 0 bases, with 4 bases between the two germline ends. CDR1 and CDR2 from the germline V gene are LGHNA and YSLEER. CDR3 length equals 14 residues.

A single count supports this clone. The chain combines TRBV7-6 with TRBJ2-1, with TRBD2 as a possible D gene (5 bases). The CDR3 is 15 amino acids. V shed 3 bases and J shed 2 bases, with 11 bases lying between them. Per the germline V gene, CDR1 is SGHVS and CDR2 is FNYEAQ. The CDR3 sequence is CASSLIRLPYNEQFF. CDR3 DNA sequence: TGTGCCAGCAGCTTGATAAGACTACCCTACAATGAGCAGTTCTTC.

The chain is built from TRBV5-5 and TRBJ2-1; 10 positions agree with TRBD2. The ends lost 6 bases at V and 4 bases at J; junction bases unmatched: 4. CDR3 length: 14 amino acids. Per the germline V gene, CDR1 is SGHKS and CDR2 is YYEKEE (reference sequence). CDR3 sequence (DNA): TGTGCCAGCATAGCGGGGGGCCTTTACAATGAGCAGTTCTTC. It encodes CASIAGGLYNEQFF. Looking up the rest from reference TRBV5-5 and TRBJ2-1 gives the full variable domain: DAGVTQSPTHLIKTRGQQVTLRCSPISGHKSVSWYQQVLGQGPQFIFQYYEKEERGRGNFPDRFSARQFPNYSSELNVNALLLGDSALYLCASIAGGLYNEQFFGPGTRLTVL.

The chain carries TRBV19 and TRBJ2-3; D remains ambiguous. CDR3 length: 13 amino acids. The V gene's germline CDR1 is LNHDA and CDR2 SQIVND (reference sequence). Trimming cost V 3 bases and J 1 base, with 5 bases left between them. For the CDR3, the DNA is TGTGCCAGTAGTATCGTAGGCACAGATACGCAGTATTTT. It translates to CASSIVGTDTQYF.